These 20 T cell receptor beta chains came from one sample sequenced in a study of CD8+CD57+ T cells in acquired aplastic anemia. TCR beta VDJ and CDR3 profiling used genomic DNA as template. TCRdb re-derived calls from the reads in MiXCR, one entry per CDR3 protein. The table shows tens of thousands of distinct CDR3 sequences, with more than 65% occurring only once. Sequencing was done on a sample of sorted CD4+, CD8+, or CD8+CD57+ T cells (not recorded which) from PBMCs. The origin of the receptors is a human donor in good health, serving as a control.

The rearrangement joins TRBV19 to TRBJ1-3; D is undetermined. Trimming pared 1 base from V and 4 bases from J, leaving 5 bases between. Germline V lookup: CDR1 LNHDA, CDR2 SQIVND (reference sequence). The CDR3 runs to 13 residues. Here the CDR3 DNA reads TGTGCCAGTAGTATAGGCAGGGGAAACACCATATATTTT. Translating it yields CASSIGRGNTIYF.

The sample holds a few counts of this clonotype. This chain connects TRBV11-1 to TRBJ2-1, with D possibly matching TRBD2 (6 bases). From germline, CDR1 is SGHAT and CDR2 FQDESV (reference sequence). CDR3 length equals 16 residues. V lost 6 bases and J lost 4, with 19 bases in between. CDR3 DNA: TGTGCCAGCAGTCCCTTCCGGGACTCCTTGTACAATGAGCAGTTCTTC. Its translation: CASSPFRDSLYNEQFF.

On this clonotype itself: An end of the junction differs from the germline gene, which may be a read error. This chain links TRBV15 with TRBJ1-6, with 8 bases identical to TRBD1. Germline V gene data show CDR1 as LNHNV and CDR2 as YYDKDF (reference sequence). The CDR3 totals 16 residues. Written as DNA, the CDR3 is TGTGCCAGCAGCAGAGTGGGACAGGCGAATAATTCACCCCTCCACTTT. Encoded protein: CASSRVGQANNSPLHF.

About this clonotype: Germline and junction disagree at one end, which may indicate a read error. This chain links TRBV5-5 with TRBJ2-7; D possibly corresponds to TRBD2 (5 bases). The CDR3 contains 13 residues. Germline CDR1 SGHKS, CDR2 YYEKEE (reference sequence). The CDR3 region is CASSLGEFYEQYF. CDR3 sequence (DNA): TGCGCCAGCAGCCTGGGAGAGTTCTACGAGCAGTACTTC. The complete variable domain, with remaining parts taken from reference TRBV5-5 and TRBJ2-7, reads DAGVTQSPTHLIKTRGQQVTLRCSPISGHKSVSWYQQVLGQGPQFIFQYYEKEERGRGNFPDRFSARQFPNYSSELNVNALLLGDSALYLCASSLGEFYEQYFGPGTRLTVT.

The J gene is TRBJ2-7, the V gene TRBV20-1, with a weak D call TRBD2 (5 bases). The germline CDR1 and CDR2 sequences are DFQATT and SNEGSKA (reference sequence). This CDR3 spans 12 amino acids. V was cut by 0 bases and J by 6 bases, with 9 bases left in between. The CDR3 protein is CSARDTDFEQYF. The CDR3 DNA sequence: TGCAGTGCTAGAGATACGGACTTCGAGCAGTACTTC.

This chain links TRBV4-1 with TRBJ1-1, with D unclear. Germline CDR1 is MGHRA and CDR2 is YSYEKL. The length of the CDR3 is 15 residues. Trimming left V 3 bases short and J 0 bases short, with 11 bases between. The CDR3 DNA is TGCGCCAGCAGCCAGCCAGACATAATGAACACTGAAGCTTTCTTT. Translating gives CASSQPDIMNTEAFF.

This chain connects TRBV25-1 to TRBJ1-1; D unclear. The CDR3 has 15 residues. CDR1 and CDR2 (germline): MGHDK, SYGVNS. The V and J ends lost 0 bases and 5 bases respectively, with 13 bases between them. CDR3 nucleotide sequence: TGTGCCAGCAGTGAATATAAGGGAATCGAGACTGAAGCTTTCTTT. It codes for CASSEYKGIETEAFF. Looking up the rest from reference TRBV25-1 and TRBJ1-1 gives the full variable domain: EADIYQTPRYLVIGTGKKITLECSQTMGHDKMYWYQQDPGMELHLIHYSYGVNSTEKGDLSSESTVSRIRTEHFPLTLESARPSHTSQYLCASSEYKGIETEAFFGQGTRLTVV.

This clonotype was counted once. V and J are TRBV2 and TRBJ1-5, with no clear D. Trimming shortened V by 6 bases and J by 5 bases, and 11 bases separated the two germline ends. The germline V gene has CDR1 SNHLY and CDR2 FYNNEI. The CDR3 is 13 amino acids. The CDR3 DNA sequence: TGTGCCAGCAGAGAGACGGGGTATCAGCCCCAGCATTTT. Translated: CASRETGYQPQHF.

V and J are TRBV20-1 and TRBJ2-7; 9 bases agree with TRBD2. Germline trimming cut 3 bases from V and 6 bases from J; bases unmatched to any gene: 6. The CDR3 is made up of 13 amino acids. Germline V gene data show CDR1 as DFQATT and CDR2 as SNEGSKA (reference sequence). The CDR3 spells CSARIAGAFEQYF. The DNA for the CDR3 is TGCAGTGCTAGGATAGCGGGAGCTTTCGAGCAGTACTTC.

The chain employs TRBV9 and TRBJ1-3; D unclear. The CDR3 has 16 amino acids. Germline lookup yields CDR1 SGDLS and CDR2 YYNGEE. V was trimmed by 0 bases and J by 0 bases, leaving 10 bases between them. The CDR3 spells CASSVGSAHSGNTIYF. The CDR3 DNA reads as TGTGCCAGCAGCGTAGGTTCGGCCCACTCTGGAAACACCATATATTTT.

This CDR3 reads CASSSTDYDRDYEQYF. As DNA, the CDR3 is TGTGCCAGCAGTTCCACCGATTACGACAGGGACTACGAGCAGTACTTC. The gene calls are TRBV2 and TRBJ2-7; 7 nucleotides line up with TRBD1. CDR1 is SNHLY and CDR2 is FYNNEI in the germline V gene. Trimming cost V 5 bases and J 3 bases; bases outside gene matches: 13. The CDR3 spans 16 residues.

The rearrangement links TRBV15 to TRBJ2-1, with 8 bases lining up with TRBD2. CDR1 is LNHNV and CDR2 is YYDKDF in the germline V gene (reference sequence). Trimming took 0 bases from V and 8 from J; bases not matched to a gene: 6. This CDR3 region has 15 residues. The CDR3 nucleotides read TGTGCCACCAGCAGAGATACGGGAGGGGTTGATGAGCAGTTCTTC. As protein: CATSRDTGGVDEQFF.

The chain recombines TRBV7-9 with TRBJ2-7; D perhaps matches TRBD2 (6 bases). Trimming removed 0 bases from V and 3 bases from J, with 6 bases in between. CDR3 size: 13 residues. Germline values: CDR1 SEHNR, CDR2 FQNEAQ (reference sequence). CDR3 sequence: CASSLARGYEQYF. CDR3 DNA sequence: TGTGCCAGCAGCTTAGCGCGGGGCTACGAGCAGTACTTC.

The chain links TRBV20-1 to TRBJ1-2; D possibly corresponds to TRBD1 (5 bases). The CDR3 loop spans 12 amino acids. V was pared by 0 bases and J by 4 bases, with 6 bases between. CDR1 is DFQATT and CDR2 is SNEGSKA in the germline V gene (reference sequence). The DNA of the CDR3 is TGCAGTGCTAGAGACCAGGGCTATGGCTACACCTTC. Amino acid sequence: CSARDQGYGYTF.

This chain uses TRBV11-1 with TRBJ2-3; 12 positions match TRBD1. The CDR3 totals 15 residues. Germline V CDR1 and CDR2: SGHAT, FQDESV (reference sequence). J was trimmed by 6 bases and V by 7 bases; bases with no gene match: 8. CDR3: CASNPGQGARDTQYF. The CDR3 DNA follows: TGTGCCAGCAACCCGGGACAGGGGGCAAGGGATACGCAGTATTTT. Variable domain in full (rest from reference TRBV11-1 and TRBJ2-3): EAEVAQSPRYKITEKSQAVAFWCDPISGHATLYWYRQILGQGPELLVQFQDESVVDDSQLPKDRFSAERLKGVDSTLKIQPAELGDSAMYLCASNPGQGARDTQYFGPGTRLTVL.

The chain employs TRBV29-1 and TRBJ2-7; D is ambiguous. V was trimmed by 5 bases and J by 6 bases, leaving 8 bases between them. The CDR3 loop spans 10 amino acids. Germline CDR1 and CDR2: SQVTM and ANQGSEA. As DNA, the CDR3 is TGCAGCGTTTCGGATGGCGAGCAGTACTTC. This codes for CSVSDGEQYF.

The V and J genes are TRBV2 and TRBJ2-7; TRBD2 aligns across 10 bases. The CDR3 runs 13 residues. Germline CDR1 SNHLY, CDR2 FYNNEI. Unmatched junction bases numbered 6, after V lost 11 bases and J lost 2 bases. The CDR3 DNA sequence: TGTGCCTGCCAGCGGGAGGGAACCTACGAGCAGTACGTC. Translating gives CACQREGTYEQYV.

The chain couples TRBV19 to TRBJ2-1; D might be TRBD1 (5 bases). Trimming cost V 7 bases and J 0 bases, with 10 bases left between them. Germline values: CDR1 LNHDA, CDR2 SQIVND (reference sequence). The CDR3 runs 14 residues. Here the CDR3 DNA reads TGTGCCAGTAAAGAGACAGACTCCTACAATGAGCAGTTCTTC. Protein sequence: CASKETDSYNEQFF.

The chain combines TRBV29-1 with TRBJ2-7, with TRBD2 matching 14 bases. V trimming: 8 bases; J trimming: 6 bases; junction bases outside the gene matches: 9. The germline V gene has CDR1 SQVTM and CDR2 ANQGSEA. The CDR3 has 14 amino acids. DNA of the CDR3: TGCAGCAGTGGCCAGGGACTAGCGGGGGCCGAGCAGTACTTC. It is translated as CSSGQGLAGAEQYF.

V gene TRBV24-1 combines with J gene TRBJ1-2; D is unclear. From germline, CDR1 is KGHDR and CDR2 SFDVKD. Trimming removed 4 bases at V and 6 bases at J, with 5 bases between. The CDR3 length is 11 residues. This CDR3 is CATSDLNGYTF. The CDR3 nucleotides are TGTGCCACCAGTGACCTAAATGGCTACACCTTC.